This entry lists 2 T cell receptor beta chains sequenced from one sample in a study of CD8 T cells in ankylosing spondylitis. General study results and limits: Ankylosing spondylitis blood appeared to carry a characteristic TCR beta motif of roughly eight highly homologous variants.

No antigen is known for these receptors. Each CDR3 protein gets one entry after TCRdb re-called the 5' RACE reads with MiXCR. The sample lists around 220,000 distinct CDR3 sequences, around 17% occurring once. The specimen sequenced was blood, either unsorted or a sorted T cell fraction (not recorded which). All receptors derive from a male donor with ankylosing spondylitis.

The CDR3 nucleotides are TGCGCCAGCAGCCACTCTCTAGCGACCAGCACAGATACGCAGTATTTT. Its translation: CASSHSLATSTDTQYF. The rearrangement links TRBV4-1 to TRBJ2-3, with a tentative D call TRBD2 (6 bases). The CDR3 consists of 16 residues. Trimming removed 3 bases from V and 0 bases from J, with 13 bases in between. The V gene's germline CDR1 is MGHRA and CDR2 YSYEKL.

Only a few counts were recorded for this clonotype. This chain connects TRBV29-1 to TRBJ2-2; D is possibly TRBD2 (5 bases). Germline V gives CDR1 SQVTM, CDR2 ANQGSEA. The CDR3 contains 13 residues. The ends were cut back, 1 base at V and 3 bases at J, with 6 bases in the middle. CDR3 loop: CSVEGRYTGELFF. The CDR3 nucleotides read TGCAGCGTTGAAGGGAGGTACACCGGGGAGCTGTTTTTT.